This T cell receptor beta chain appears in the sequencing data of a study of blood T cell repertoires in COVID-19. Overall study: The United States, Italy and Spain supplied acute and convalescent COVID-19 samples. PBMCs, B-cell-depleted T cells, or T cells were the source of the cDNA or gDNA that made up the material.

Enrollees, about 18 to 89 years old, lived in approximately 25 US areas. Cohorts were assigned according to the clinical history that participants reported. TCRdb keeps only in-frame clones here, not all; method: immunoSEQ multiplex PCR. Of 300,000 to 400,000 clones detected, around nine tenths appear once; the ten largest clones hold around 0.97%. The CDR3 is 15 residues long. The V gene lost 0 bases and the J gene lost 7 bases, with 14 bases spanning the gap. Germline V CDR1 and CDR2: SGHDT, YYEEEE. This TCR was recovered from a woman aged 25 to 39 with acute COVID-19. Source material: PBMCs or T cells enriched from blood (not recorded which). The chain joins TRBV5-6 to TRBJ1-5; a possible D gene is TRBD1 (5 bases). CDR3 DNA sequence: TGTGCCAGCAGCTTGGGGGGAAAGGGGCTGCAGCCCCAGCATTTT. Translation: CASSLGGKGLQPQHF. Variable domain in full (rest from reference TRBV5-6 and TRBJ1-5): DAGVTQSPTHLIKTRGQQVTLRCSPKSGHDTVSWYQQALGQGPQFIFQYYEEEERQRGNFPDRFSGHQFPNYSSELNVNALLLGDSALYLCASSLGGKGLQPQHFGDGTRLSIL.